This record looks at one T cell receptor beta chain sequence and its context. Its antigen is not known. Additional DNA sequences in this sample encode the identical CDR3. These data belong to a study of shared clonotypes between healthy human individuals. Study-wide results and caveats: Clonotype sharing among the donors was expected to vary with sequencing depth. There were few donors, and this limited the genetic and exposure-history diversity represented.

Sequenced by immunoSEQ multiplex PCR; TCRdb stores in-frame clones only, minus some. Of millions of clones listed, approximately 93% were seen once; the top ten hold around 0.4%. CDR3 length equals 15 residues. Losses at the gene ends were 0 bases for V and 4 bases for J; bases not matched to a gene: 1. Germline loops: CDR1 SGHRS, CDR2 YFSETQ. This clonotype was obtained from a man between 18 and 29 years old in good health. Some clones in this sample may be carry-over from other donors' samples. V gene TRBV5-1 combines with J gene TRBJ1-4; 9 bases are shared with TRBD1. Specimen: naive CD4+ T cells from PBMCs. Specified subset: CD45RA+ positively selected. CDR3 DNA sequence: TGCGCCAGCAGCTTGGCGGGACAGGGTAATGAAAAACTGTTTTTT. Translating gives CASSLAGQGNEKLFF. The complete variable domain, with remaining parts taken from reference TRBV5-1 and TRBJ1-4, reads KAGVTQTPRYLIKTRGQQVTLSCSPISGHRSVSWYQQTPGQGLQFLFEYFSETQRNKGNFPGRFSGRQFSNSRSEMNVSTLELGDSALYLCASSLAGQGNEKLFFGSGTQLSVL.